The entry below gives a single T cell receptor (beta chain) sequence along with its context. The antigen remains unidentified. This sample was taken from a study of cytomegalovirus exposure and HLA in healthy donors. Overall study findings and caveats: V- and J-gene trimming of TCR beta was linked (in a later analysis) to a missense DCLRE1C variant. Using a false discovery rate of 0.05, a later analysis showed that approximately 17,000 TCR beta sequences were associated with HLA alleles. Later analysis found that TCR beta chains associated with HLA were more clonally expanded than other, equally common chains. Specificity of three CMV-associated chains for CMV antigens was verified in vitro.

The CDR3 contains 12 residues. V gave up 0 bases and J gave up 11 bases, with 11 bases separating them. From germline, CDR1 is SGHDT and CDR2 YYEEEE. The PCR ran on 60 Vbeta and 13 Jbeta primers. Assay used: immunoSEQ multiplex PCR; TCRdb lists only in-frame clones, some missing. The sample shows 200,000 to 250,000 clones, 70% to 80% of them seen only once. Sequenced input: PBMCs. The TCR comes from a woman aged 25 to 39 in good health and CMV-seronegative. The V gene is TRBV5-6, the J gene TRBJ1-2; D not certain. This chain's CDR3 is CASSLGFISYTF. The CDR3 coding sequence is TGTGCCAGCAGCTTGGGTTTTATCTCGTACACCTTC.